This T cell receptor (beta chain) was recovered during a study of T cells in Graves' hyperthyroidism and ophthalmopathy. Study overall: Peripheral blood was collected at initial diagnosis, before any treatment.

The table lists this clonotype with many counts. RNA transcripts yielded amplified TCR beta CDR3 regions. During a first-round RT-PCR of the TCR CDR3, the HTBI primer set was used. TCRdb processed the multiplex PCR reads anew with MiXCR; each CDR3 protein has one entry. The sample records 540,000 or so distinct CDR3 sequences, 15% to 17% being singletons. Sequenced input: blood. This sequence originates from a woman in her twenties or thirties with Graves' hyperthyroidism.

CDR3 loop: CASSLSGPGGQYF. CDR3 sequence (DNA): TGTGCCAGCAGCTTGTCAGGACCTGGAGGGCAGTACTTC. The chain links TRBV7-2 to TRBJ2-7, with D possibly being TRBD2 (5 bases). Germline assignment: CDR1 SGHTA and CDR2 FQGNSA. V was trimmed by 3 bases and J by 9 bases, leaving 15 bases between them. The CDR3 contains 13 residues.